These T cell receptor beta chains were read from a single sample in a study of cytomegalovirus exposure and HLA in healthy donors. Some clones are missing from TCRdb's copy, which holds only in-frame ones; the method was immunoSEQ multiplex PCR. The data show more than 95,000 clones, about 15% seen once. Sequencing was carried out using PBMCs. The origin of the receptors is a female donor in good health and CMV-seropositive. The CDR3 runs from the conserved cysteine through the conserved F or W. A D gene is named only where the DNA matches it firmly. Size is omitted from some rows. Given values are once, few, many or a class for expanded clones.

length	size	V	D	J	DNA	CDR3
14	once	TRBV9	NA	TRBJ2-3	TGTGCCAGCAGCCTAACGACTAGCACAGATACGCAGTATTTT	CASSLTTSTDTQYF
15	NA	TRBV29-1	TRBD2	TRBJ2-3	TGCAGCGTTGTAAGCGGGGTAGCGGGGACAGATACGCAGTATTTT	CSVVSGVAGTDTQYF
15	NA	TRBV7-8	TRBD1	TRBJ2-5	TGTGCCAGCAGCTTAGGGACAGGGGTGGGAGAGACCCAGTACTTC	CASSLGTGVGETQYF
15	few	TRBV7-6	NA	TRBJ1-1	TGTGCCAGCAGCTTGGCGGGGTCGGCGAACACTGAAGCTTTCTTT	CASSLAGSANTEAFF
17	NA	TRBV5-1	TRBD1	TRBJ1-4	TGCGCCAGCAGCGTGGGACAGGGACCCGCAACTAATGAAAAACTGTTTTTT	CASSVGQGPATNEKLFF
15	few	TRBV9	NA	TRBJ1-1	TGTGCCAGCAGCACTACGCCCGGGATGGGCACTGAAGCTTTCTTT	CASSTTPGMGTEAFF
14	few	TRBV5-1	NA	TRBJ2-2	TGCGCCAGCTTTGGGCAGCCGAACACCGGGGAGCTGTTTTTT	CASFGQPNTGELFF
15	few	TRBV5-1	TRBD2	TRBJ2-2	TGCGCCAGCAGCTGGAGGGCGGGAGACACCGGGGAGCTGTTTTTT	CASSWRAGDTGELFF
14	large	TRBV19	NA	TRBJ2-3	TGTGCCAGTAGACAGGCCCGGTCCACAGATACGCAGTATTTT	CASRQARSTDTQYF
14	few	TRBV9	NA	TRBJ1-1	TGTGCCAGCAGCGTATCAGGGATGAACACTGAAGCTTTCTTT	CASSVSGMNTEAFF
17	few	TRBV5-1	TRBD2	TRBJ2-5	TGCGCCAGCAGCTTTTCTGGGTCAGCGGGAACCTGGGAGGCCCAGTACTTC	CASSFSGSAGTWEAQYF
17	few	TRBV4-1	TRBD2	TRBJ2-5	TGCGCCAGCAGCCCGTTACTAGCGGGGGGTTTCGTCGAGACCCAGTACTTC	CASSPLLAGGFVETQYF
15	NA	TRBV4-3	NA	TRBJ2-5	TGCGCCAGCAGCCGACAAGATCGGGAGCAAGAGACCCAGTACTTC	CASSRQDREQETQYF
18	NA	TRBV11-1	NA	TRBJ2-1	TGTGCCAGCAGCGCCGGCAGGGCAGCGGGCGTCGCCTACAATGAGCAGTTCTTC	CASSAGRAAGVAYNEQFF
13	few	TRBV7-7	NA	TRBJ2-3	TGTGCCAGCAGCTCCCAGATGGCAGATACGCAGTATTTT	CASSSQMADTQYF
19	NA	TRBV5-1	TRBD1	TRBJ1-5	TGCGCCAGCAGCCTGTGGACAGGGAGGTGGGTCGTAAGCAATCAGCCCCAGCATTTT	CASSLWTGRWVVSNQPQHF
14	NA	TRBV28	TRBD1	TRBJ2-7	TGTGCCAGCAGGAAGGGGGCTGCAGGCTACGAGCAGTACTTC	CASRKGAAGYEQYF
16	NA	TRBV14	NA	TRBJ2-7	TGTGCCAGCAGCCAAGGAGGAAGAGGGCTCTCCTACGAGCAGTACTTC	CASSQGGRGLSYEQYF
13	few	TRBV18	TRBD1	TRBJ2-7	TGTGCCAGCTCCCCGCGGGACAGGTTCGAGCAGTACTTC	CASSPRDRFEQYF
15	NA	TRBV30	NA	TRBJ2-5	TGTGCCTGGACCCCGGACATCTCCCGGCGAGAGACCCAGTACTTC	CAWTPDISRRETQYF
15	NA	TRBV4-3	TRBD2	TRBJ2-3	TGCGCCAGCAGCCTCGCGGGGGGTAGCACAGATACGCAGTATTTT	CASSLAGGSTDTQYF
14	NA	TRBV27	NA	TRBJ2-7	TGTGCCAGCAGTCCCAGTCGAAACTCCTACGAGCAGTACTTC	CASSPSRNSYEQYF
14	few	TRBV19	NA	TRBJ2-1	TGTGCCAGTAGCAGGACAGCCTCCTACAATGAGCAGTTCTTC	CASSRTASYNEQFF
19	NA	TRBV7-2	TRBD1	TRBJ1-1	TGTGCCAGCAGCACCCCTACCGGGACAGGGGGCGCAAGGTACACTGAAGCTTTCTTT	CASSTPTGTGGARYTEAFF
14	NA	TRBV7-9	TRBD2	TRBJ2-7	TGTGCCAGCAGCTTAGGACTAGCGTCCTACGAGCAGTACTTC	CASSLGLASYEQYF
17	NA	TRBV5-4	NA	TRBJ2-3	TGTGCCAGCAGCTTGTGGGGCCAGCGCAGATACACAGATACGCAGTATTTT	CASSLWGQRRYTDTQYF
16	few	TRBV27	NA	TRBJ1-5	TGTGCCAGCAGTTTTTCTACCCCCCGCCGGGAACAGCCCCAGCATTTT	CASSFSTPRREQPQHF